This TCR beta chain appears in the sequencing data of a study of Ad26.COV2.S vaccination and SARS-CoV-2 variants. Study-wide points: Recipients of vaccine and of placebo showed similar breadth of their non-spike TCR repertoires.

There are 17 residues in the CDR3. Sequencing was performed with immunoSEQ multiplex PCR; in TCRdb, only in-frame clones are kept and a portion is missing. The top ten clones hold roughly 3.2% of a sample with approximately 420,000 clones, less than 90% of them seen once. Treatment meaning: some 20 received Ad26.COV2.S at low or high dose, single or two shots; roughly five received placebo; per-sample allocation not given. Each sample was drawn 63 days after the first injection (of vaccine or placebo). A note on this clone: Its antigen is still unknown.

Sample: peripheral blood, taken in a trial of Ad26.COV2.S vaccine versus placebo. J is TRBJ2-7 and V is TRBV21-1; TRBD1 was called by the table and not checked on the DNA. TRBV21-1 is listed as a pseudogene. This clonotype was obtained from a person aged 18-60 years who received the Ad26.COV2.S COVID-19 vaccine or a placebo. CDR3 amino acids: CASSKSPSETETYEQYF. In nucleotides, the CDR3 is TGTGCCAGCAGCAAAAGCCCCTCTGAGACAGAAACCTACGAGCAGTACTTC.